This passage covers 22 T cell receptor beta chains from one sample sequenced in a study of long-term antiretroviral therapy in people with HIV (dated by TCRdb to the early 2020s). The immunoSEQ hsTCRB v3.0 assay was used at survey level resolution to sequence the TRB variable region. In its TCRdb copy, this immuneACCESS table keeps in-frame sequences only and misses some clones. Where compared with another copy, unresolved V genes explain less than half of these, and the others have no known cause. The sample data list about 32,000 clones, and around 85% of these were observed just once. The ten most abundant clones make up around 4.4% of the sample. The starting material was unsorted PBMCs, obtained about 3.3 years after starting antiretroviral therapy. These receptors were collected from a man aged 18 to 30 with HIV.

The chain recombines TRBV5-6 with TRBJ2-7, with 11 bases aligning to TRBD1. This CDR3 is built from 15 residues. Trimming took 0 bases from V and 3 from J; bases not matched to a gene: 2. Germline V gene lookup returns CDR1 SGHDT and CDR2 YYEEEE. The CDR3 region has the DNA TGTGCCAGCAGCTTGGGGACAGGGGGCTTCTACGAGCAGTACTTC. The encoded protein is CASSLGTGGFYEQYF.

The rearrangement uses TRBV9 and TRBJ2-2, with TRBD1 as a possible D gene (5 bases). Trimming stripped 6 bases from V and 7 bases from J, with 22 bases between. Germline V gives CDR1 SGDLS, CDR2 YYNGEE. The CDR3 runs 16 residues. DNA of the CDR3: TGTGCCAGCACGACAACCTCAGGGCCCTGGGACGGGGAGCTGTTTTTT. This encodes CASTTTSGPWDGELFF.

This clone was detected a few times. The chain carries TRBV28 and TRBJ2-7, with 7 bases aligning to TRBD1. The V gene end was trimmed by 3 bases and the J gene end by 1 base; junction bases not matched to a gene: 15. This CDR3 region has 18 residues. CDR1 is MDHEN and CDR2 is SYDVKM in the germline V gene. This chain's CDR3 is CASSFPLLAGTESYEQYF. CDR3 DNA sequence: TGTGCCAGCAGTTTCCCCCTCCTGGCCGGGACAGAATCCTACGAGCAGTACTTC.

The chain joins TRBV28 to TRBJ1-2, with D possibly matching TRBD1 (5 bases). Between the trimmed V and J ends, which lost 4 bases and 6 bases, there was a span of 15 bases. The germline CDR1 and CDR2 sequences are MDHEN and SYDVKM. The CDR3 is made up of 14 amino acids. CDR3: CASSSPDTSNGYTF. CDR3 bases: TGTGCCAGCAGTTCCCCGGACACTTCAAATGGCTACACCTTC.

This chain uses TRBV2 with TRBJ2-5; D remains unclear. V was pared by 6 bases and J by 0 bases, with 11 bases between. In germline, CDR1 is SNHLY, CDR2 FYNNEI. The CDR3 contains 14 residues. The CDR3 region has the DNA TGTGCCAGCAGCTCGGTCTCGTACCAAGAGACCCAGTACTTC. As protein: CASSSVSYQETQYF.

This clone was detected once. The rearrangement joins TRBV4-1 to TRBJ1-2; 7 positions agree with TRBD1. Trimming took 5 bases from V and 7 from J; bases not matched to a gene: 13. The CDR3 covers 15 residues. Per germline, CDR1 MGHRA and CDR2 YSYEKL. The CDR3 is CASSLLVGGAGGYTF. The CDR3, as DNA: TGCGCCAGCAGCTTACTAGTAGGGGGCGCGGGTGGCTACACCTTC.

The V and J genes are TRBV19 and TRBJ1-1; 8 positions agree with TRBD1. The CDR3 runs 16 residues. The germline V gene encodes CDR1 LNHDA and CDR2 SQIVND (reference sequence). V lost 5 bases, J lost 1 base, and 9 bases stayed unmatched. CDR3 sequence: CASSFGQGVGNTEAFF. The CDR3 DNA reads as TGTGCCAGTAGTTTTGGACAGGGTGTGGGGAACACTGAAGCTTTCTTT.

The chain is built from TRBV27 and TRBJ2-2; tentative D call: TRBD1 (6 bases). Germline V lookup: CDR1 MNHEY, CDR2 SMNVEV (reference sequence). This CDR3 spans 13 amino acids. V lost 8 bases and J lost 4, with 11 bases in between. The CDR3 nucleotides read TGTGCCAGCCGAGAGACAGGCACCGGGGAGCTGTTTTTT. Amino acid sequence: CASRETGTGELFF.

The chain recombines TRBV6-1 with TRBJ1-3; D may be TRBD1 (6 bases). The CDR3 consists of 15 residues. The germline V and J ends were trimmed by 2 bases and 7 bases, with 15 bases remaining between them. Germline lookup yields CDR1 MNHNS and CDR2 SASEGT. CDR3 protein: CASSERGARTNTIYF. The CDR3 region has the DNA TGTGCCAGCAGTGAAAGGGGGGCTAGAACGAACACCATATATTTT.

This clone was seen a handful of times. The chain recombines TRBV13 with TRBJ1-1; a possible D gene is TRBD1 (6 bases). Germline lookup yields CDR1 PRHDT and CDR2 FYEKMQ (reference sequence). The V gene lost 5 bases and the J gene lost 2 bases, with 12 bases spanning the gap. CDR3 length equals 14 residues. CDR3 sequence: CASSPRGGNTEAFF. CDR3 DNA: TGTGCCAGCAGCCCCAGGGGCGGAAACACTGAAGCTTTCTTT.

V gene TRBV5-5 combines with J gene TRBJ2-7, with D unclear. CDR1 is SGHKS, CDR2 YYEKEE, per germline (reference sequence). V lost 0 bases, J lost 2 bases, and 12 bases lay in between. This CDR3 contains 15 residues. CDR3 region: CASSLASIPTYEQYF. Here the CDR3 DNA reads TGTGCCAGCAGCTTGGCCTCAATTCCGACCTACGAGCAGTACTTC. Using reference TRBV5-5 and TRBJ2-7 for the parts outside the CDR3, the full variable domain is DAGVTQSPTHLIKTRGQQVTLRCSPISGHKSVSWYQQVLGQGPQFIFQYYEKEERGRGNFPDRFSARQFPNYSSELNVNALLLGDSALYLCASSLASIPTYEQYFGPGTRLTVT.

The CDR3 loop is CASSSSRGDYEQYF. CDR3 in DNA: TGTGCCAGTAGTAGCAGCAGAGGAGATTACGAGCAGTACTTC. The chain combines TRBV19 with TRBJ2-7; D remains ambiguous. Germline loops: CDR1 LNHDA, CDR2 SQIVND (reference sequence). The CDR3 runs to 14 residues. With 4 bases removed from V and 4 bases from J, the gap between germline ends came to 14 bases. The variable domain in full, completed from reference TRBV19 and TRBJ2-7, reads DGGITQSPKYLFRKEGQNVTLSCEQNLNHDAMYWYRQDPGQGLRLIYYSQIVNDFQKGDIAEGYSVSREKKESFPLTVTSAQKNPTAFYLCASSSSRGDYEQYFGPGTRLTVT.

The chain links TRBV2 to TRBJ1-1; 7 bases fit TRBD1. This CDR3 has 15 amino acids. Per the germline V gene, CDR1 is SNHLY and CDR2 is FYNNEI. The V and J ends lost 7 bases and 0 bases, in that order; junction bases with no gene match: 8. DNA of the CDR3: TGTGCCAGCAACCCGGGACAGTTTATGAACACTGAAGCTTTCTTT. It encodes CASNPGQFMNTEAFF.

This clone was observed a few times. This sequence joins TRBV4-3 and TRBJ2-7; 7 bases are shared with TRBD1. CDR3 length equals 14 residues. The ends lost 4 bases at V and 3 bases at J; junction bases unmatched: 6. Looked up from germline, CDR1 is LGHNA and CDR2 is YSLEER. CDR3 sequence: CASSLDRTIYEQYF. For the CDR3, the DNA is TGCGCCAGCAGCCTGGACAGGACGATCTACGAGCAGTACTTC.

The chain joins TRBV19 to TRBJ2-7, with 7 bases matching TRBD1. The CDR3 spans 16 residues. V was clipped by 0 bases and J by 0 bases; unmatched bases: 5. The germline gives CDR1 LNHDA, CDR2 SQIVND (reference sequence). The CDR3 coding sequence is TGTGCCAGTAGTATAGAGGGTGAGGGGGCCTCCTACGAGCAGTACTTC. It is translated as CASSIEGEGASYEQYF.

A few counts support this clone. CDR3 in DNA: TGTGCCAGCAGCGGAACAGTAAACACCGGGGAGCTGTTTTTT. Its protein product is CASSGTVNTGELFF. The chain recombines TRBV7-6 with TRBJ2-2; D gene uncertain. This CDR3 is built from 14 residues. Germline lookup yields CDR1 SGHVS and CDR2 FNYEAQ. V lost 5 bases and J 2 bases, leaving 9 bases between the germline ends. Supplemented by reference TRBV7-6 and TRBJ2-2, the full variable domain reads GAGVSQSPRYKVTKRGQDVALRCDPISGHVSLYWYRQALGQGPEFLTYFNYEAQQDKSGLPNDRFSAERPEGSISTLTIQRTEQRDSAMYRCASSGTVNTGELFFGEGSRLTVL.

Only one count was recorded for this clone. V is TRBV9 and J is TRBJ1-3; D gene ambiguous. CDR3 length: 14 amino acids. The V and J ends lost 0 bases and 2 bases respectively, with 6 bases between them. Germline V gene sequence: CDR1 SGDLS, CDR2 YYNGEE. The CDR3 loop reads CASSVGRTGNTIYF. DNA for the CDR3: TGTGCCAGCAGCGTAGGAAGGACTGGAAACACCATATATTTT.

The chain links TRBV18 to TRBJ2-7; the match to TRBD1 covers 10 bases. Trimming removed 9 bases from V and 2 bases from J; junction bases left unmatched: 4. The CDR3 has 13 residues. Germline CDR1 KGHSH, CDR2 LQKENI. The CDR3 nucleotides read TGTGCCAGTACCGGGACAGGGGCCTACGAGCAGTACTTC. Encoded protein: CASTGTGAYEQYF.

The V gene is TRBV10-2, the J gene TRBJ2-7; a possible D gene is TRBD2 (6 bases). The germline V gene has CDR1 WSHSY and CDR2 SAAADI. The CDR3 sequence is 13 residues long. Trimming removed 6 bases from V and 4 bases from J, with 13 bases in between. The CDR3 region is CASRRRGLYEQYF. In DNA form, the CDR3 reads TGCGCCAGCAGGAGGAGGGGCCTATACGAGCAGTACTTC.

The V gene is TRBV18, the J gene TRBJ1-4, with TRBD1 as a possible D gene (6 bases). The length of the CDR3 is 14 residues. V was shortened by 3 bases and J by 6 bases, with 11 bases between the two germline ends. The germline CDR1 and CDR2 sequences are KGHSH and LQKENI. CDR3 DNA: TGTGCCAGCTCACCGGGGGGCCATTATGAAAAACTGTTTTTT. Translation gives CASSPGGHYEKLFF. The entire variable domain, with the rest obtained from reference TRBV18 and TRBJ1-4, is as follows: NAGVMQNPRHLVRRRGQEARLRCSPMKGHSHVYWYRQLPEEGLKFMVYLQKENIIDESGMPKERFSAEFPKEGPSILRIQQVVRGDSAAYFCASSPGGHYEKLFFGSGTQLSVL.

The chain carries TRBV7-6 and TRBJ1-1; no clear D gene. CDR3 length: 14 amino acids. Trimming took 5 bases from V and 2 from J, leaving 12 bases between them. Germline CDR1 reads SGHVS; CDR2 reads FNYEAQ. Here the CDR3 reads CASSAVVANTEAFF. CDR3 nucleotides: TGTGCCAGCAGCGCAGTGGTTGCTAACACTGAAGCTTTCTTT.

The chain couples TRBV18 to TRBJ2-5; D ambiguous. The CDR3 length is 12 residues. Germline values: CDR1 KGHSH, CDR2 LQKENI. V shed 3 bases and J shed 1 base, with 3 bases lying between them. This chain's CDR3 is CASSPTQETQYF. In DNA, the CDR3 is TGTGCCAGCTCACCGACCCAAGAGACCCAGTACTTC.